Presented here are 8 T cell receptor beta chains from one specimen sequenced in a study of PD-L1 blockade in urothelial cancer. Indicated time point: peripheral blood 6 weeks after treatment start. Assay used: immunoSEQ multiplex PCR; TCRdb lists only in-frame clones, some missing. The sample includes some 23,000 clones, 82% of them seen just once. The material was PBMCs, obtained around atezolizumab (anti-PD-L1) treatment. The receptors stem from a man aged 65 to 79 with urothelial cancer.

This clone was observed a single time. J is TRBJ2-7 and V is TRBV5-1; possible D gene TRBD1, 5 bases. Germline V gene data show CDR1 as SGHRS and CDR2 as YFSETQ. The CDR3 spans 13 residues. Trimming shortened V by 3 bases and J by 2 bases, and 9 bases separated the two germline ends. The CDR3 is CASSSTGAYEQYF. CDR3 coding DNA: TGCGCCAGCAGCTCCACAGGAGCCTACGAGCAGTACTTC. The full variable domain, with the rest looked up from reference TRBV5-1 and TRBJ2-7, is KAGVTQTPRYLIKTRGQQVTLSCSPISGHRSVSWYQQTPGQGLQFLFEYFSETQRNKGNFPGRFSGRQFSNSRSEMNVSTLELGDSALYLCASSSTGAYEQYFGPGTRLTVT.

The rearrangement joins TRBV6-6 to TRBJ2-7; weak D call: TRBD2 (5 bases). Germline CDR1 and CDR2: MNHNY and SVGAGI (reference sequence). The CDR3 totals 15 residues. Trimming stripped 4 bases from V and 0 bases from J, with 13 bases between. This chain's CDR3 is CASSSPPGSSYEQYF. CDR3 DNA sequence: TGTGCCAGCAGTTCCCCCCCGGGAAGCTCCTACGAGCAGTACTTC.

The CDR3 reads CASSQDAGGSRYEQYF. In DNA form, the CDR3 reads TGTGCCAGCAGCCAAGACGCGGGAGGGTCCCGATACGAGCAGTACTTC. The chain combines TRBV14 with TRBJ2-7; 9 bases match TRBD2. Unmatched junction bases numbered 7, after V lost 0 bases and J lost 4 bases. Germline CDR1 reads SGHDN; CDR2 reads FVKESK. The CDR3 loop spans 16 amino acids.

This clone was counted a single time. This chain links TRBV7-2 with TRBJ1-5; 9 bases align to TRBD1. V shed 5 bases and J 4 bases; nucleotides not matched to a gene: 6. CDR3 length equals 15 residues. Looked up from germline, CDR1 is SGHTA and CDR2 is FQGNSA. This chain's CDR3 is CASSHRTGVNQPQHF. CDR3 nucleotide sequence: TGTGCCAGCAGCCACAGGACAGGGGTAAATCAGCCCCAGCATTTT.

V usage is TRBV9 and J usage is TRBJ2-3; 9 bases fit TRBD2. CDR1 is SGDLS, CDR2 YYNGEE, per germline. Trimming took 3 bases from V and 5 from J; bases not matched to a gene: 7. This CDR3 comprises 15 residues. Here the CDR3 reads CASSGFSGSKDTQYF. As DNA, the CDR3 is TGTGCCAGCAGCGGGTTTAGCGGGAGTAAAGATACGCAGTATTTT.

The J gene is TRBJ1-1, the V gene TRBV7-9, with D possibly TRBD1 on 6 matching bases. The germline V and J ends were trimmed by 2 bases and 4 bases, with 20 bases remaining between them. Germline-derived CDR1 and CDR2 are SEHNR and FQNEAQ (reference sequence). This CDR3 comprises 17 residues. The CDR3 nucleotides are TGTGCCAGCAGCTTAAACGGTCTCGGCGGCAGGGGCACTGAAGCTTTCTTT. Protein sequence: CASSLNGLGGRGTEAFF.

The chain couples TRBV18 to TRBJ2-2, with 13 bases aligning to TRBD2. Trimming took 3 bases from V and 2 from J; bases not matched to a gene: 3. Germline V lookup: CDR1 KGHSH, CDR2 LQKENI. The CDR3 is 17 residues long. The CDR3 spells CASSPGLAGSNTGELFF. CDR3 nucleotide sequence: TGTGCCAGCTCACCGGGACTAGCGGGGTCCAACACCGGGGAGCTGTTTTTT.

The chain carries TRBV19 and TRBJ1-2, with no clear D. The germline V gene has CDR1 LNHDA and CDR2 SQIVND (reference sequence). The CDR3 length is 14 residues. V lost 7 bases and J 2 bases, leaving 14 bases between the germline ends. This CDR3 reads CASNLAATNYGYTF. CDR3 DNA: TGTGCCAGTAACCTAGCAGCTACGAACTATGGCTACACCTTC.